This T cell receptor beta chain was recovered during a study of Ad26.COV2.S vaccination and SARS-CoV-2 variants. Study as a whole: The study gave Ad26.COV2.S intramuscularly, once or twice 56 days apart. Study-wide findings and caveats: Placebo recipients had lower spike-specific TCR breadth than vaccine recipients.

Unmatched junction bases numbered 4, after V lost 8 bases and J lost 4 bases. From germline, CDR1 is MGHRA and CDR2 YSYEKL. This CDR3 is 12 amino acids long. In the case of this clone: Antigen: not known.

Treatment meaning: approximately 18 received Ad26.COV2.S at low or high dose, single or two shots; about 5 received placebo; per-sample allocation not given. The investigators took samples on day 63 after the first vaccine or placebo injection. As its vector, the vaccine had Ad26, which expressed Wuhan-strain SARS-CoV-2 spike. Sequencing was performed with immunoSEQ multiplex PCR; in TCRdb, only in-frame clones are kept and a portion is missing. The data hold about 280,000 clones, with around 87% observed a single time. The receptor comes from a person aged 18-60 years who received the Ad26.COV2.S COVID-19 vaccine or a placebo. The chain carries TRBV4-1 and TRBJ1-2; 7 bases are a match to TRBD1. The input for sequencing was peripheral blood, taken in a trial of Ad26.COV2.S vaccine versus placebo. The CDR3 loop reads CASQGGRYGYTF. DNA of the CDR3: TGCGCCAGCCAGGGGGGTCGCTATGGCTACACCTTC.